This passage covers 22 T cell receptor beta chains from one sample sequenced in a study of OX40 agonist ivuxolimab in advanced cancers. TCRdb's copy holds only in-frame clones and misses some; the assay was immunoSEQ multiplex PCR. The repertoire consists of about 20,000 clones, with about 88% occurring once and the leading ten covering about 10%. The material sequenced was CD4+ or CD8+ T cells sorted from blood, taken in a trial of the OX40 agonist ivuxolimab. The receptors shown here come from an adult with an advanced solid tumor such as melanoma, head and neck, liver or kidney cancer.

The chain recombines TRBV9 with TRBJ2-1; 12 bases line up with TRBD2. V was clipped by 3 bases and J by 7 bases; unmatched bases: 2. The CDR3 spans 14 residues. Germline CDR1 reads SGDLS; CDR2 reads YYNGEE. The CDR3 DNA is TGTGCCAGCAGCGGGACTAGCGGGATGAATGAGCAGTTCTTC. This encodes CASSGTSGMNEQFF.

The chain couples TRBV11-2 to TRBJ2-7; a possible D gene is TRBD1 (6 bases). Germline V gene sequence: CDR1 SGHAT, CDR2 FQNNGV. Trimming took off 5 bases at V and 2 bases at J, with 10 bases between the two ends. The CDR3 extends over 13 amino acids. For the CDR3, the DNA is TGTGCCAGCAGCGCCGGACAGCCCTACGAGCAGTACTTC. Its translation is CASSAGQPYEQYF.

V and J are TRBV15 and TRBJ1-5; tentatively, D is TRBD1 (6 bases). The germline V gene encodes CDR1 LNHNV and CDR2 YYDKDF (reference sequence). V was clipped by 8 bases and J by 3 bases, with 14 bases between them. This CDR3 comprises 14 residues. The chain's CDR3 is CATGLRGYNQPQHF. CDR3 DNA: TGTGCCACCGGACTCAGGGGCTACAATCAGCCCCAGCATTTT.

This chain uses TRBV6-1 with TRBJ2-2; 10 positions match TRBD2. The ends lost 4 bases at V and 8 bases at J; junction bases unmatched: 10. The germline gives CDR1 MNHNS, CDR2 SASEGT. This CDR3 has 16 amino acids. CDR3 nucleotide sequence: TGTGCCAGCAGTGGGACTAGCGGACCCACGCGGGGGGAGCTGTTTTTT. Translated: CASSGTSGPTRGELFF.

CDR3 in amino acids: CASSLGLSGYVSDHEQFF. DNA for the CDR3: TGTGCCAGCAGCTTAGGATTGTCCGGTTATGTAAGCGATCATGAGCAGTTCTTC. V and J are TRBV7-9 and TRBJ2-1; D uncertain. CDR1 and CDR2 from the germline V gene are SEHNR and FQNEAQ (reference sequence). This CDR3 has 18 residues. Between the trimmed V and J ends, which lost 1 base and 8 bases, there was a span of 24 bases.

V and J are TRBV4-2 and TRBJ2-1; TRBD2 matches at 15 bases. This CDR3 contains 17 residues. Germline CDR1 and CDR2: LGHNA and YNFKEQ. The junction had 8 bases not matched to a gene; V was cut back by 2 bases and J by 9 bases. Here the CDR3 reads CASSQNEGLAGGGEQFF. The DNA of the CDR3 is TGTGCCAGCAGCCAAAACGAGGGACTAGCGGGGGGAGGTGAGCAGTTCTTC.

CDR3 DNA: TGTGCCAGCAGTTTTCGGGACATCTACGAGCAGTACTTC. It is translated as CASSFRDIYEQYF. The rearrangement links TRBV7-8 to TRBJ2-7, with TRBD1 as a possible D gene (6 bases). With 6 bases removed from V and 3 bases from J, the gap between germline ends came to 12 bases. Germline V CDR1 and CDR2: SGHVS, FQNEAQ. The CDR3 has 13 amino acids.

In its sample, this clone was seen a few times. This chain connects TRBV5-4 to TRBJ1-2; no reliable D call. CDR1 SGHNT and CDR2 YYREEE come from the germline V gene (reference sequence). Between the trimmed V and J ends, which lost 4 bases and 0 bases, there was a span of 7 bases. The CDR3 has 13 residues. DNA of the CDR3: TGTGCCAGCAGCACATCCGCTAACTATGGCTACACCTTC. Amino acids: CASSTSANYGYTF. Filled out from reference TRBV5-4 and TRBJ1-2, the complete variable domain reads ETGVTQSPTHLIKTRGQQVTLRCSSQSGHNTVSWYQQALGQGPQFIFQYYREEENGRGNFPPRFSGLQFPNYSSELNVNALELDDSALYLCASSTSANYGYTFGSGTRLTVV.

This clone was recorded once. The V gene is TRBV9, the J gene TRBJ1-2; possibly TRBD1 for D (6 bases). The CDR3 contains 12 residues. Germline V gene sequence: CDR1 SGDLS, CDR2 YYNGEE. Trimming cost V 3 bases and J 6 bases, with 9 bases left between them. The CDR3 DNA reads as TGTGCCAGCAGCGACGGGGGGCATGGCTACACCTTC. Translating gives CASSDGGHGYTF.

The chain is built from TRBV2 and TRBJ2-7; 8 bases map to TRBD1. The length of the CDR3 is 12 residues. Germline CDR1 and CDR2: SNHLY and FYNNEI. Trimming removed 10 bases from V and 3 bases from J; junction bases left unmatched: 5. The CDR3 DNA sequence: TGTGCCACCATCGGACAGGGCTACGAGCAGTACTTC. It specifies CATIGQGYEQYF.

This chain uses TRBV5-6 with TRBJ1-2; D gene unclear. Trimming stripped 0 bases from V and 6 bases from J, with 18 bases between. The CDR3 is 16 residues long. Looked up from germline, CDR1 is SGHDT and CDR2 is YYEEEE. CDR3 nucleotides: TGTGCCAGCAGCTTGGCCGAAGGCCACCCGATGGATGGCTACACCTTC. Translation: CASSLAEGHPMDGYTF.

This clone has just a few counts. This chain connects TRBV27 to TRBJ1-2; 9 bases are shared with TRBD1. This CDR3 has 13 residues. Germline V gives CDR1 MNHEY, CDR2 SMNVEV (reference sequence). The J segment lost 7 bases and the V segment lost 2 bases, leaving 2 bases of the junction unmatched. The CDR3 is CASSLKGQGGYTF. For the CDR3, the DNA is TGTGCCAGCAGTTTAAAGGGACAGGGTGGCTACACCTTC.

CDR3 loop: CASSLEGVRYEQYF. The CDR3 nucleotides read TGTGCCAGCAGCTTAGAAGGGGTCAGGTACGAGCAGTACTTC. The chain has TRBV7-8 and TRBJ2-7; D is perhaps TRBD1 (5 bases). V was shortened by 1 base and J by 4 bases, with 11 bases between the two germline ends. The CDR3 length is 14 residues. Germline CDR1 is SGHVS and CDR2 is FQNEAQ. The variable domain in full, completed from reference TRBV7-8 and TRBJ2-7, reads GAGVSQSPRYKVAKRGQDVALRCDPISGHVSLFWYQQALGQGPEFLTYFQNEAQLDKSGLPSDRFFAERPEGSVSTLKIQRTQQEDSAVYLCASSLEGVRYEQYFGPGTRLTVT.

The chain is built from TRBV20-1 and TRBJ1-2; D gene ambiguous. Germline CDR1 and CDR2: DFQATT and SNEGSKA (reference sequence). Trimming took 6 bases from V and 6 from J, leaving 11 bases between them. This CDR3 has 11 amino acids. The chain's CDR3 is CSAKRVDGYTF. The DNA for the CDR3 is TGCAGTGCAAAAAGGGTAGATGGCTACACCTTC.

This rearrangement joins TRBV7-9 to TRBJ2-7; weak D call: TRBD1 (7 bases). CDR3 length: 12 amino acids. V was clipped by 8 bases and J by 6 bases, with 14 bases between them. CDR1 SEHNR and CDR2 FQNEAQ come from the germline V gene (reference sequence). CDR3 DNA sequence: TGTGCCAGCGTCCAGGGGGGTACCGAGCAGTACTTC. Its translation is CASVQGGTEQYF.

This sequence joins TRBV11-2 and TRBJ2-1; the D is unclear. CDR1 SGHAT and CDR2 FQNNGV come from the germline V gene. Deletions cut 5 bases from V and 2 bases from J, with 13 bases between. The CDR3 is made up of 15 amino acids. This CDR3 is CASSPREHPYNEQFF. For the CDR3, the DNA is TGTGCCAGCAGCCCAAGAGAACATCCCTACAATGAGCAGTTCTTC.

This sequence joins TRBV19 and TRBJ2-1; unclear D gene. Germline CDR1 LNHDA, CDR2 SQIVND (reference sequence). V was cut by 4 bases and J by 7 bases, with 11 bases left in between. This CDR3 comprises 13 residues. The CDR3 DNA sequence: TGTGCCAGTAGTACGAGATCGATGAATGAGCAGTTCTTC. Protein: CASSTRSMNEQFF.

This chain connects TRBV6-6 to TRBJ2-7; 8 bases are shared with TRBD1. The V gene's germline CDR1 is MNHNY and CDR2 SVGAGI (reference sequence). V shed 0 bases and J 5 bases; nucleotides not matched to a gene: 6. The CDR3 spans 15 residues. The CDR3 loop reads CASSYSMDRVDEQYF. The CDR3 coding sequence is TGTGCCAGCAGTTACTCGATGGACAGGGTCGACGAGCAGTACTTC.

The rearrangement uses TRBV27 and TRBJ2-1; D remains unclear. This CDR3 has 14 residues. V shed 5 bases and J shed 5 bases, with 13 bases lying between them. Germline V lookup: CDR1 MNHEY, CDR2 SMNVEV (reference sequence). As DNA, the CDR3 is TGTGCCAGCAGTATTTCCTCTAGTGACAATGAGCAGTTCTTC. This encodes CASSISSSDNEQFF.

The V call is TRBV11-2, the J call TRBJ2-2, with TRBD2 matching 8 bases. J lost 6 bases, V lost 5 bases, and 8 bases had no gene match. The CDR3 consists of 15 residues. Germline-derived CDR1 and CDR2 are SGHAT and FQNNGV. The CDR3 nucleotides are TGTGCCAGCAGCCACCGGGAGGGTTCTTCCGGGGAGCTGTTTTTT. It translates to CASSHREGSSGELFF. The entire variable domain, with the rest obtained from reference TRBV11-2 and TRBJ2-2, is as follows: EAGVAQSPRYKIIEKRQSVAFWCNPISGHATLYWYQQILGQGPKLLIQFQNNGVVDDSQLPKDRFSAERLKGVDSTLKIQPAKLEDSAVYLCASSHREGSSGELFFGEGSRLTVL.

The chain carries TRBV7-9 and TRBJ1-1; TRBD1 is a possible D gene (6 bases). There are 16 residues in the CDR3. Germline V lookup: CDR1 SEHNR, CDR2 FQNEAQ (reference sequence). V was pared by 4 bases and J by 1 base, with 16 bases between. Here the CDR3 DNA reads TGTGCCAGCAGCTCCAGGGTGAGGGGGGCGAACACTGAAGCTTTCTTT. Translation: CASSSRVRGANTEAFF.

This sequence joins TRBV4-2 and TRBJ1-1; no clear D gene. The CDR3 is made up of 14 amino acids. Germline CDR1 LGHNA, CDR2 YNFKEQ. Deletions cut 1 base from V and 5 bases from J, with 11 bases between. The CDR3, as DNA: TGTGCCAGCAGCCAAGGCCAAGGGAGGACTGAAGCTTTCTTT. This gives the protein CASSQGQGRTEAFF.